A single sample is the source of the 13 T cell receptor beta chains below, sequenced in a study of T cell responses to AZD1222 COVID-19 vaccine. Sequencing was performed with immunoSEQ multiplex PCR; in TCRdb, only in-frame clones are kept and a portion is missing. Among roughly 150,000 clones listed, over 80% were seen once. The starting material was peripheral blood, obtained on day 0 of AZD1222 vaccination. Receptor source: an adult in good health.

The gene calls are TRBV5-1 and TRBJ1-1; tentatively, D is TRBD1 (6 bases). The CDR3 length is 13 residues. The ends were cut back, 2 bases at V and 4 bases at J, with 9 bases in the middle. Germline values: CDR1 SGHRS, CDR2 YFSETQ. The CDR3 region has the DNA TGCGCCAGCAGCTTCACAGGGCCCACTGAAGCTTTCTTT. It translates to CASSFTGPTEAFF. Together with reference TRBV5-1 and TRBJ1-1, the CDR3 gives the full variable domain: KAGVTQTPRYLIKTRGQQVTLSCSPISGHRSVSWYQQTPGQGLQFLFEYFSETQRNKGNFPGRFSGRQFSNSRSEMNVSTLELGDSALYLCASSFTGPTEAFFGQGTRLTVV.

This clone was observed a handful of times. The chain uses TRBV6-2 or TRBV6-3 and TRBJ2-2; D is undetermined. Germline CDR1 and CDR2: MNHEY and SVGEGT. The CDR3 consists of 15 residues. V was pared by 2 bases and J by 5 bases, with 12 bases between. The CDR3 is CASSYASLGTGELFF. The DNA of the CDR3 is TGTGCCAGCAGTTACGCCTCGTTGGGGACCGGGGAGCTGTTTTTT.

The V gene is TRBV20-1, the J gene TRBJ2-2; 8 bases agree with TRBD2. The CDR3 has 17 residues. Per the germline V gene, CDR1 is DFQATT and CDR2 is SNEGSKA (reference sequence). The trim removed 3 bases at V and 7 bases at J, leaving 16 bases unmatched. The CDR3 loop reads CSASSAGGLVYRGELFF. Here the CDR3 DNA reads TGCAGTGCTAGTAGTGCGGGGGGCCTGGTATACCGCGGGGAGCTGTTTTTT.

The chain is built from TRBV28 and TRBJ1-5; no firm D call. The CDR3 consists of 16 residues. Germline assignment: CDR1 MDHEN and CDR2 SYDVKM. Trimming stripped 7 bases from V and 1 base from J, with 17 bases between. CDR3 loop: CASKTRKDGSNQPQHF. In nucleotides, the CDR3 is TGTGCCAGCAAAACTCGAAAGGACGGGAGCAATCAGCCCCAGCATTTT.

The V gene is TRBV3-1 (or the pseudogene TRBV3-2), the J gene TRBJ2-7; D is ambiguous. Germline V CDR1 and CDR2: LGHDT, YNNKEL (reference sequence). The CDR3 length is 11 residues. V was cut by 6 bases and J by 7 bases, with 10 bases left in between. In nucleotides, the CDR3 is TGTGCCAGCAGGCTACGAGAAGAGCAGTACTTC. Protein: CASRLREEQYF.

The J gene is TRBJ1-1, the V gene TRBV9; D is ambiguous. Looked up from germline, CDR1 is SGDLS and CDR2 is YYNGEE. The CDR3 is 14 residues long. V lost 3 bases, J lost 0 bases, and 9 bases lay in between. The CDR3 bases are TGTGCCAGCAGCGCGTACAGTCTGAACACTGAAGCTTTCTTT. Translated, it gives CASSAYSLNTEAFF.

V is TRBV15 and J is TRBJ2-5; 7 nucleotides line up with TRBD1. Per the germline V gene, CDR1 is LNHNV and CDR2 is YYDKDF (reference sequence). Unmatched junction bases numbered 4, after V lost 2 bases and J lost 4 bases. This CDR3 comprises 14 residues. The CDR3 DNA reads as TGTGCCACCAGCAGACAGGGGGAACGAGAGACCCAGTACTTC. This codes for CATSRQGERETQYF.

The chain has TRBV27 and TRBJ2-3; tentative D call: TRBD2 (5 bases). Germline CDR1 is MNHEY and CDR2 is SMNVEV (reference sequence). The CDR3 has 16 residues. V lost 6 bases and J lost 1, with 17 bases in between. The CDR3 sequence: CASRNGLNPRTDTQYF. The CDR3 coding sequence is TGTGCCAGCAGGAACGGACTCAACCCACGCACAGATACGCAGTATTTT.

The chain couples TRBV19 to TRBJ2-3; 16 nucleotides line up with TRBD2. CDR3 length equals 20 residues. The ends lost 3 bases at V and 2 bases at J; junction bases unmatched: 11. Germline V gene data show CDR1 as LNHDA and CDR2 as SQIVND (reference sequence). The CDR3 spells CASSIVGTSGRVRPTDTQYF. CDR3 DNA sequence: TGTGCCAGTAGTATCGTTGGGACTAGCGGGAGGGTTCGTCCCACAGATACGCAGTATTTT.

This chain joins TRBV18 and TRBJ1-4; 9 positions match TRBD1. The CDR3 is 14 residues long. Germline loops: CDR1 KGHSH, CDR2 LQKENI. V lost 6 bases, J lost 4 bases, and 3 bases stayed unmatched. The CDR3 region is CASSWGQGNEKLFF. DNA for the CDR3: TGTGCCAGCTCGTGGGGACAGGGTAATGAAAAACTGTTTTTT.

This chain joins TRBV19 and TRBJ2-7, with D perhaps TRBD1 (5 bases). The length of the CDR3 is 13 residues. Germline V gene sequence: CDR1 LNHDA, CDR2 SQIVND (reference sequence). V was clipped by 3 bases and J by 2 bases, with 8 bases between them. The DNA of the CDR3 is TGTGCCAGTAGTATCCAGGGCACCTACGAGCAGTACTTC. Protein sequence: CASSIQGTYEQYF.

The chain couples TRBV15 to TRBJ1-1; D not resolved. Between the trimmed V and J ends, which lost 1 base and 0 bases, there was a span of 3 bases. CDR1 is LNHNV and CDR2 is YYDKDF in the germline V gene (reference sequence). This CDR3 has 13 amino acids. The CDR3 DNA reads as TGTGCCACCAGCAGAGGGATGAACACTGAAGCTTTCTTT. This sequence encodes CATSRGMNTEAFF. The full variable domain, rest sourced from reference TRBV15 and TRBJ1-1, is DAMVIQNPRYQVTQFGKPVTLSCSQTLNHNVMYWYQQKSSQAPKLLFHYYDKDFNNEADTPDNFQSRRPNTSFCFLDIRSPGLGDTAMYLCATSRGMNTEAFFGQGTRLTVV.

This clone was detected a few times. The CDR3 sequence is CASRERAGIQPQHF. For the CDR3, the DNA is TGTGCCAGCAGAGAGAGGGCGGGTATTCAGCCCCAGCATTTT. The chain is built from TRBV28 and TRBJ1-5; D remains unclear. The V end was cut by 6 bases, the J end by 6 bases, with 15 bases between. This CDR3 is built from 14 residues. CDR1 MDHEN and CDR2 SYDVKM come from the germline V gene.